The entry below gives a single TCR beta chain sequence along with its context. Its antigen remains unknown. This sample is drawn from a study of cytomegalovirus exposure and HLA in healthy donors. Study outcomes and limitations: In a later analysis, HLA-associated beta chains showed higher expansion and lower generation probabilities than comparable chains. Most TCR sequences showed up rarely, but some public TCRs showed up in many donors. Associated with HLA alleles at 0.05 false discovery rate in a later analysis were over 15,000 TCR beta sequences.

The PCR ran on 60 Vbeta and 13 Jbeta primers. TCRdb keeps only in-frame clones here, not all; method: immunoSEQ multiplex PCR. The table includes tens of thousands of clones, 65% detected once. Trimming stripped 2 bases from V and 10 bases from J, with 18 bases between. The CDR3 contains 16 residues. The germline gives CDR1 SGHVS, CDR2 FQNEAQ. This receptor was identified in a woman aged 45-60 years in good health and CMV-seropositive. Sequenced input: PBMCs. The chain carries TRBV7-8 and TRBJ1-6, with a weak D call TRBD1 (6 bases). CDR3 DNA: TGTGCCAGCAGCTTATCAAGCACAGGGTACCGGTCACCCCTCCACTTT. It is translated as CASSLSSTGYRSPLHF. Variable domain in full (rest from reference TRBV7-8 and TRBJ1-6): GAGVSQSPRYKVAKRGQDVALRCDPISGHVSLFWYQQALGQGPEFLTYFQNEAQLDKSGLPSDRFFAERPEGSVSTLKIQRTQQEDSAVYLCASSLSSTGYRSPLHFGNGTRLTVT.